This T cell receptor (beta chain) was captured by sequencing in a study of radiotherapy plus CTLA-4 blockade in lung cancer. To note about this clone: Its antigen is unknown.

The CDR3 sequence is 14 residues long. Germline V CDR1 and CDR2: SGHRS, YFSETQ. The V gene lost 4 bases and the J gene lost 5 bases, with 14 bases spanning the gap. Focal radiation plus CTLA-4 blockade with ipilimumab was given to patients with chemo-refractory metastatic non-small-cell lung cancer. Profiled with immunoSEQ multiplex PCR; TCRdb holds only in-frame clones, not every one. The sample comprises 60,000 to 70,000 clones, approximately 80% of which are singletons, and 4% rests with the top ten. Study-level points and caveats: Clones derived from tumor TCRs expanded in blood after radiotherapy plus ipilimumab.

The clonotype was recovered from a human donor with non-small cell lung cancer who had a partial response to radiotherapy plus ipilimumab. The specimen was peripheral blood, collected from a patient treated with radiotherapy plus ipilimumab. The chain couples TRBV5-1 to TRBJ2-3; D possibly corresponds to TRBD2 (6 bases). In DNA form, the CDR3 reads TGCGCCAGCAGCCCAGCTCGCGGGGTAGATACGCAGTATTTT. It encodes CASSPARGVDTQYF.